This paragraph reports one T cell receptor beta chain. Antigen specificity is unknown. The germline V gene encodes CDR1 MGHDK and CDR2 SYGVNS. V was shortened by 6 bases and J by 0 bases, with 6 bases between the two germline ends. This CDR3 is built from 13 residues. Researchers ran the PCR with 60 Vbeta and 13 Jbeta primers. Here immunoSEQ multiplex PCR was the method, and the copy in TCRdb shows in-frame clones only, minus some. The data hold approximately 150,000 clones, with around 86% observed a single time. The sample originates from a study of cytomegalovirus exposure and HLA in healthy donors. Points from the study as a whole: In an earlier analysis, productive rearrangement rates for most beta V segments clustered near 90% or 30%. In a later analysis, TCR beta V- and J-gene trimming showed a link to a missense DCLRE1C variant.

The receptor's source is a man in his fifties in good health and CMV-seropositive. The chain uses TRBV25-1 and TRBJ2-1; D is possibly TRBD2 (5 bases). Sequences were obtained from PBMCs. The CDR3 loop reads CASRGSSYNEQFF. Here the CDR3 DNA reads TGTGCCAGCAGGGGGAGCTCCTACAATGAGCAGTTCTTC. The whole variable domain, filled in from reference TRBV25-1 and TRBJ2-1, reads EADIYQTPRYLVIGTGKKITLECSQTMGHDKMYWYQQDPGMELHLIHYSYGVNSTEKGDLSSESTVSRIRTEHFPLTLESARPSHTSQYLCASRGSSYNEQFFGPGTRLTVL.